This TCR beta chain was recovered during a study of cytomegalovirus exposure and HLA in healthy donors. 60 Vbeta and 13 Jbeta primers were used in PCR. Profiled with immunoSEQ multiplex PCR; TCRdb holds only in-frame clones, not every one. Counted here are 150,000 to 200,000 clones, roughly 85% occurring once; the ten biggest clones make up more than 0.55%. Trimming pared 2 bases from V and 2 bases from J, leaving 10 bases between. The length of the CDR3 is 14 residues. Per the germline V gene, CDR1 is LGHNA and CDR2 is YSLEER. This clone was seen many times. This rearrangement joins TRBV4-3 to TRBJ2-7, with no clear D. Sequencing was performed on PBMCs. The source of this sequence is a woman aged 40 to 49 in good health and CMV-seronegative. Here the CDR3 reads CASSQSARTYEQYF. The CDR3, as DNA: TGCGCCAGCAGCCAATCCGCTAGGACCTACGAGCAGTACTTC.